These 23 T cell receptor beta chains came from one sample sequenced in a study of T cell responses to AZD1222 COVID-19 vaccine. Profiled with immunoSEQ multiplex PCR; TCRdb holds only in-frame clones, not every one. The table shows 85,000 to 90,000 clones, with about 90% occurring only once. This material consisted of peripheral blood, taken on day 0 of MenACWY control vaccination. These receptors originate from an adult in good health.

The chain employs TRBV18 and TRBJ2-7, with D perhaps TRBD1 (5 bases). V was pared by 0 bases and J by 5 bases, with 11 bases between. CDR3 length equals 14 residues. The germline CDR1 and CDR2 sequences are KGHSH and LQKENI. Here the CDR3 DNA reads TGTGCCAGCTCACCACCGTCTAGGGGTAACGAGCAGTACTTC. Translated, it gives CASSPPSRGNEQYF.

The chain uses TRBV5-1 and TRBJ2-3; D is tentatively TRBD1 or TRBD2 (6 bases each). The germline CDR1 and CDR2 sequences are SGHRS and YFSETQ. CDR3 length: 15 residues. Between the trimmed V and J ends, which lost 1 base and 3 bases, there was a span of 12 bases. The CDR3 region is CASSLRGVRTDTQYF. The CDR3 DNA reads TGCGCCAGCAGCTTGAGGGGGGTAAGGACAGATACGCAGTATTTT.

The chain has TRBV6-5 and TRBJ2-7; D gene uncertain. The V gene's germline CDR1 is MNHEY and CDR2 SVGAGI. The CDR3 covers 12 residues. V was pared by 2 bases and J by 7 bases, with 9 bases between. CDR3 loop: CASSYGAWEQYF. CDR3 nucleotide sequence: TGTGCCAGCAGTTACGGCGCGTGGGAGCAGTACTTC.

The gene calls are TRBV5-1 and TRBJ1-6; weak D call: TRBD1 (5 bases). Per the germline V gene, CDR1 is SGHRS and CDR2 is YFSETQ. The V end was cut by 3 bases, the J end by 7 bases, with 11 bases between. The CDR3 covers 14 residues. The CDR3 sequence is CASSWGDQNSPLHF. The CDR3 DNA is TGCGCCAGCAGCTGGGGGGACCAAAATTCACCCCTCCACTTT.

The V gene is TRBV7-2, the J gene TRBJ2-6; 11 nucleotides line up with TRBD1. Germline CDR1 SGHTA, CDR2 FQGNSA. The CDR3 covers 17 residues. After removal of 6 bases from V and 2 bases from J, the junction contained 6 bases not matched to a gene. For the CDR3, the DNA is TGTGCCAGCAGGAAAGGACAGGGGGCGCCTGGGGCCAACGTCCTGACTTTC. It encodes CASRKGQGAPGANVLTF.

The chain combines TRBV6-2 or TRBV6-3 with TRBJ1-3, with unresolved D. In germline, CDR1 is MNHEY, CDR2 SVGEGT. V lost 6 bases to trimming and J lost 0 bases, with 15 bases between them. This CDR3 has 16 residues. The CDR3 loop reads CASSPRKVSSGNTIYF. CDR3 bases: TGTGCCAGCAGCCCTCGAAAAGTGAGCTCTGGAAACACCATATATTTT.

The sample holds one count of this clone. CDR3 sequence reads: CASTDRGPYNEQFF. CDR3 bases: TGTGCCAGTACGGACAGGGGACCTTACAATGAGCAGTTCTTC. The chain joins TRBV19 to TRBJ2-1; 9 nucleotides agree with TRBD1. The V and J ends lost 7 bases and 4 bases, in that order; junction bases with no gene match: 5. Germline values: CDR1 LNHDA, CDR2 SQIVND (reference sequence). This CDR3 contains 14 residues.

V usage is TRBV5-1 and J usage is TRBJ1-2; D is ambiguous. The CDR3 loop spans 13 amino acids. CDR1 is SGHRS and CDR2 is YFSETQ in the germline V gene. Deletions cut 2 bases from V and 0 bases from J, with 5 bases between. The CDR3 is CASSLTANYGYTF. CDR3 DNA sequence: TGCGCCAGCAGCTTAACGGCTAACTATGGCTACACCTTC.

This chain connects TRBV3-1 (or the pseudogene TRBV3-2) to TRBJ1-2, with TRBD1 identical over 8 bases. The CDR3 extends over 14 amino acids. In germline, CDR1 is LGHDT, CDR2 YNNKEL (reference sequence). Trimming cost V 4 bases and J 4 bases; bases outside gene matches: 5. CDR3 protein: CASSPDREGYGYTF. CDR3 DNA sequence: TGTGCCAGCAGCCCGGACAGGGAGGGCTATGGCTACACCTTC.

J is TRBJ2-5 and V is TRBV19; 11 bases match TRBD2. CDR3 length: 14 amino acids. The V segment lost 10 bases and the J segment 7 bases; nucleotides outside the gene matches: 11. The germline V gene encodes CDR1 LNHDA and CDR2 SQIVND (reference sequence). CDR3 in amino acids: CATALAGGLGTQYF. CDR3 coding DNA: TGTGCCACCGCGCTAGCGGGAGGACTTGGGACCCAGTACTTC. Variable domain in full (rest from reference TRBV19 and TRBJ2-5): DGGITQSPKYLFRKEGQNVTLSCEQNLNHDAMYWYRQDPGQGLRLIYYSQIVNDFQKGDIAEGYSVSREKKESFPLTVTSAQKNPTAFYLCATALAGGLGTQYFGPGTRLLVL.

The genes are TRBV5-1 and TRBJ1-1; no clear D. With 4 bases removed from V and 3 bases from J, the gap between germline ends came to 10 bases. CDR1 is SGHRS and CDR2 is YFSETQ in the germline V gene. The CDR3 sequence is 13 residues long. CDR3 loop: CASSRTGDTEAFF. Written as DNA, the CDR3 is TGCGCCAGCAGCCGAACTGGGGACACTGAAGCTTTCTTT.

The chain recombines TRBV2 with TRBJ2-3; TRBD2 matches 9 bases. CDR1 and CDR2 from the germline V gene are SNHLY and FYNNEI. The CDR3 has 14 amino acids. V lost 7 bases and J lost 4; bases outside the gene matches: 6. CDR3 sequence: CASKGLAGADTQYF. CDR3 sequence (DNA): TGTGCCAGCAAGGGACTAGCTGGCGCAGATACGCAGTATTTT.

This rearrangement joins TRBV19 to TRBJ1-1; TRBD1 aligns across 9 bases. V lost 4 bases to trimming and J lost 1 base; unmatched junction nucleotides: 7. Germline V CDR1 and CDR2: LNHDA, SQIVND (reference sequence). The CDR3 covers 16 residues. The DNA of the CDR3 is TGTGCCAGTAGTACCGGACAGGGGTGGGGGAACACTGAAGCTTTCTTT. It specifies CASSTGQGWGNTEAFF. The complete variable domain, with remaining parts taken from reference TRBV19 and TRBJ1-1, reads DGGITQSPKYLFRKEGQNVTLSCEQNLNHDAMYWYRQDPGQGLRLIYYSQIVNDFQKGDIAEGYSVSREKKESFPLTVTSAQKNPTAFYLCASSTGQGWGNTEAFFGQGTRLTVV.

This chain joins TRBV27 and TRBJ2-5; a possible D gene is TRBD1 (6 bases). The germline V and J ends were trimmed by 3 bases and 4 bases, with 12 bases remaining between them. This CDR3 is 14 amino acids long. Germline V gene lookup returns CDR1 MNHEY and CDR2 SMNVEV (reference sequence). CDR3 sequence (DNA): TGTGCCAGCAGTTTTAACCGGGACACAGAGACCCAGTACTTC. Its protein product is CASSFNRDTETQYF.

This rearrangement joins TRBV7-3 to TRBJ2-1, with 13 bases lining up with TRBD2. With 5 bases clipped from V and 9 bases from J, the junction kept 4 bases outside the gene matches. This CDR3 spans 14 amino acids. Germline V gene sequence: CDR1 SGHTA, CDR2 FQGTGA. CDR3 sequence (DNA): TGTGCCAGCAGCCCAGGACTAGCGGGAGTTGAGCAGTTCTTC. It specifies CASSPGLAGVEQFF.

This sequence joins TRBV24-1 and TRBJ1-2, with TRBD1 as a possible D gene (6 bases). V was cut by 0 bases and J by 8 bases, with 9 bases left in between. CDR3 length: 13 amino acids. Germline lookup yields CDR1 KGHDR and CDR2 SFDVKD. The CDR3 DNA follows: TGTGCCACCAGTGATTTGCGCAGGGGAGGCTACACCTTC. The encoded protein is CATSDLRRGGYTF.

This chain uses TRBV5-1 with TRBJ2-7; 7 bases match TRBD1. Trimming removed 4 bases from V and 0 bases from J; junction bases left unmatched: 4. The CDR3 contains 14 residues. Germline V gene lookup returns CDR1 SGHRS and CDR2 YFSETQ. As DNA, the CDR3 is TGCGCCAGCAGCCCGACAGGGCCCTCCTACGAGCAGTACTTC. Its translation: CASSPTGPSYEQYF. Variable domain in full (rest from reference TRBV5-1 and TRBJ2-7): KAGVTQTPRYLIKTRGQQVTLSCSPISGHRSVSWYQQTPGQGLQFLFEYFSETQRNKGNFPGRFSGRQFSNSRSEMNVSTLELGDSALYLCASSPTGPSYEQYFGPGTRLTVT.

This clone is a singleton in its sample. This chain connects TRBV28 to TRBJ2-3; 8 bases are shared with TRBD2. CDR1 is MDHEN and CDR2 is SYDVKM in the germline V gene. CDR3 length: 15 amino acids. With V trimmed by 10 bases and J by 4 bases, 13 bases remained unmatched. The CDR3 sequence is CATEGDGRAADTQYF. The DNA of the CDR3 is TGTGCCACCGAGGGCGACGGGAGGGCCGCAGATACGCAGTATTTT.

This clone was observed once. The rearrangement joins TRBV2 to TRBJ2-5; maybe TRBD2 (7 bases). The V end lost 1 base, the J end lost 5 bases, and 17 bases lay between the germline ends. This CDR3 contains 16 residues. The germline gives CDR1 SNHLY, CDR2 FYNNEI. In DNA form, the CDR3 reads TGTGCCAGCAGTGAAGAGGGAGGGACAATTGGGGAGACCCAGTACTTC. Its protein is CASSEEGGTIGETQYF.

The rearrangement joins TRBV6-6 to TRBJ2-7; 13 nucleotides align to TRBD2. The CDR3 loop spans 15 amino acids. V lost 5 bases and J lost 5; bases outside the gene matches: 6. Germline V gene lookup returns CDR1 MNHNY and CDR2 SVGAGI (reference sequence). CDR3 amino acids: CASSPGTSGNNEQYF. DNA for the CDR3: TGTGCCAGCAGTCCCGGGACTAGCGGGAACAACGAGCAGTACTTC.

The chain carries TRBV13 and TRBJ2-3; D remains unclear. This CDR3 has 13 amino acids. The germline CDR1 and CDR2 sequences are PRHDT and FYEKMQ (reference sequence). Deletions cut 2 bases from V and 5 bases from J, with 8 bases between. CDR3 loop: CASSLTVKDTQYF. CDR3 nucleotide sequence: TGTGCCAGCAGCTTAACTGTGAAAGATACGCAGTATTTT.

The sample holds one count of this clone. This chain joins TRBV6-5 and TRBJ1-2, with a tentative D call TRBD1 (5 bases). The CDR3 is 14 amino acids. With 2 bases removed from V and 2 bases from J, the gap between germline ends came to 9 bases. Looked up from germline, CDR1 is MNHEY and CDR2 is SVGAGI. The chain's CDR3 is CASSYGGVNYGYTF. CDR3 nucleotides: TGTGCCAGCAGTTACGGAGGGGTGAACTATGGCTACACCTTC.

The chain couples TRBV5-4 to TRBJ1-1, with 7 bases matching TRBD1. CDR1 SGHNT and CDR2 YYREEE come from the germline V gene (reference sequence). V was pared by 1 base and J by 5 bases, with 8 bases of the junction left unmatched. CDR3 length: 15 residues. CDR3 loop: CASSLSSGGVTEAFF. In DNA, the CDR3 is TGTGCCAGCAGCTTGTCATCAGGGGGTGTTACTGAAGCTTTCTTT.